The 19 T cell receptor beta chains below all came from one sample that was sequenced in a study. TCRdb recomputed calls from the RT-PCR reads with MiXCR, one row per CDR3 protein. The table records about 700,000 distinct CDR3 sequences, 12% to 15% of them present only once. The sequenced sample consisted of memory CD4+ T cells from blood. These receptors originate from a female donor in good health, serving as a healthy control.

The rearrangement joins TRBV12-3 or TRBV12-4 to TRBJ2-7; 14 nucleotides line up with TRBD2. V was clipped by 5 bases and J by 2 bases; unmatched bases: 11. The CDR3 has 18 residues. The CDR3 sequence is CASSPTWGLAGVTYEQYF. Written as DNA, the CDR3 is TGTGCCAGCAGTCCCACCTGGGGACTAGCGGGAGTAACCTACGAGCAGTACTTC.

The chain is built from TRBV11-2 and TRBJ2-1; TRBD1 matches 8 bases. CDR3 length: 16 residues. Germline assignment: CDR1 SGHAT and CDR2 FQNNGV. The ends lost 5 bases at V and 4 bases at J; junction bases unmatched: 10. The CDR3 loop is CASSASGGERYNEQFF. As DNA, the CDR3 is TGTGCCAGCAGCGCATCAGGGGGCGAAAGATACAATGAGCAGTTCTTC. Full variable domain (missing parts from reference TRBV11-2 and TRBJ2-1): EAGVAQSPRYKIIEKRQSVAFWCNPISGHATLYWYQQILGQGPKLLIQFQNNGVVDDSQLPKDRFSAERLKGVDSTLKIQPAKLEDSAVYLCASSASGGERYNEQFFGPGTRLTVL.

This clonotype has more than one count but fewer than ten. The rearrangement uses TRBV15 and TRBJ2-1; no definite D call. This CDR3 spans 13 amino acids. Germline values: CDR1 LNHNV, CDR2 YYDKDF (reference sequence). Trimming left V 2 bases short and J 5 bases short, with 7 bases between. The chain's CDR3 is CATSRQRNNEQFF. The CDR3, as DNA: TGTGCCACCAGCAGACAGAGAAACAATGAGCAGTTCTTC.

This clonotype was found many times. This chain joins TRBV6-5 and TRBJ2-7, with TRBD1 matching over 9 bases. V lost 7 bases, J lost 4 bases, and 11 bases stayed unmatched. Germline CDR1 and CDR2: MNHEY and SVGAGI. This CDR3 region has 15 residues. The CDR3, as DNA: TGTGCCAGCACAAAAACCGGGACAGGGTGGTACGAGCAGTACTTC. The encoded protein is CASTKTGTGWYEQYF.

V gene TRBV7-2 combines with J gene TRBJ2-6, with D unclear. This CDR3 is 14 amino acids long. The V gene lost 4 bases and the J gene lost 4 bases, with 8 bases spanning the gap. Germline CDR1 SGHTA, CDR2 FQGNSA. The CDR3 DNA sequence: TGTGCCAGCAGCTCAAATGTGGGGGCCAACGTCCTGACTTTC. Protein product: CASSSNVGANVLTF.

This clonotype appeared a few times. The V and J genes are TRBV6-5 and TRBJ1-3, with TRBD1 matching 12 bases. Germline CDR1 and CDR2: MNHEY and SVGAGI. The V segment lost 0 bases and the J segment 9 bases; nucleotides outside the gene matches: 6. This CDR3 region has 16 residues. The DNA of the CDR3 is TGTGCCAGCAGTTACTCGGGGACAGGGGGCGAGATCACCATATATTTT. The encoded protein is CASSYSGTGGEITIYF.

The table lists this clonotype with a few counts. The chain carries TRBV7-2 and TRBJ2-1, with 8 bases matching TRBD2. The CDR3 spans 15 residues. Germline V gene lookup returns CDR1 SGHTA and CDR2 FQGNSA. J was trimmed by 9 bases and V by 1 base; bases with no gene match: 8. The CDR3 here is CASSLDRGGRSEQFF. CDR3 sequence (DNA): TGTGCCAGCAGCTTAGACCGGGGGGGTCGGAGTGAGCAGTTCTTC. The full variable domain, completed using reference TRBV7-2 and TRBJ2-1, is GAGVSQSPSNKVTEKGKDVELRCDPISGHTALYWYRQSLGQGLEFLIYFQGNSAPDKSGLPSDRFSAERTGGSVSTLTIQRTQQEDSAVYLCASSLDRGGRSEQFFGPGTRLTVL.

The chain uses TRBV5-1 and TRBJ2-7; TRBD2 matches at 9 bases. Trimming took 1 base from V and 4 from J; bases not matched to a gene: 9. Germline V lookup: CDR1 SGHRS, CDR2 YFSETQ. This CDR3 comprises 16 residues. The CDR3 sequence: CASSLLQREAGYEQYF. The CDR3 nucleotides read TGCGCCAGCAGCTTGCTCCAGCGGGAGGCAGGTTACGAGCAGTACTTC.

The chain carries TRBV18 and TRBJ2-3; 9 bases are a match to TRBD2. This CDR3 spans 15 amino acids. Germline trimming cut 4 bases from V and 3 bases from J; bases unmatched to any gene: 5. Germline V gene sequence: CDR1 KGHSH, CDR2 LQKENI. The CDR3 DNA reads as TGTGCCAGCTCACGAAATAGCGGGAGAACAGATACGCAGTATTTT. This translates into CASSRNSGRTDTQYF.

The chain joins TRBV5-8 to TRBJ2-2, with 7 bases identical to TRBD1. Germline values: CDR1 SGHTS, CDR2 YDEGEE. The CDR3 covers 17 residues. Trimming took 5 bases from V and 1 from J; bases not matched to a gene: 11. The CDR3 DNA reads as TGTGCCAGCAGAATTAACAGTCGGACAGGGAACACCGGGGAGCTGTTTTTT. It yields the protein CASRINSRTGNTGELFF.

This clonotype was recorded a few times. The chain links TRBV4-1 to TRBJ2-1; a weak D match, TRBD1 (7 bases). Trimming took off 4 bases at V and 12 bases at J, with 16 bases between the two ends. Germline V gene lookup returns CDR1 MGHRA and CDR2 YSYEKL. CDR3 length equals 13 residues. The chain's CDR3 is CASSLPQGGGQFF. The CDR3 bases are TGCGCCAGCAGCCTACCTCAGGGGGGAGGGCAGTTCTTC.

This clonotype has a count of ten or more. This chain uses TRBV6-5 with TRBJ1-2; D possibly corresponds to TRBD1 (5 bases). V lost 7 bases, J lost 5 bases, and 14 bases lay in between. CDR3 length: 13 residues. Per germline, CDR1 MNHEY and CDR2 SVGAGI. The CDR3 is CASTQGADYGYTF. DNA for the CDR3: TGTGCCAGCACCCAAGGGGCGGATTATGGCTACACCTTC.

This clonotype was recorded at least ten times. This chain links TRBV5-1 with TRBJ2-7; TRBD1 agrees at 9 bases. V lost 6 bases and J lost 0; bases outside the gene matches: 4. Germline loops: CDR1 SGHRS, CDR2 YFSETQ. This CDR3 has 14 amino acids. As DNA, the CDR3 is TGCGCCAGCAAGTCGGGACAGGGCTCCTACGAGCAGTACTTC. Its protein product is CASKSGQGSYEQYF.

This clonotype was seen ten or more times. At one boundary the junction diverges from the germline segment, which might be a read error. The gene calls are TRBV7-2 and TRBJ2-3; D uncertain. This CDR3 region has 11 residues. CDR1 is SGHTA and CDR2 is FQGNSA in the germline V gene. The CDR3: CASSYGVGSHF. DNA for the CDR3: TGTGCCAGCAGCTACGGTGTGGGGTCTCATTTT.

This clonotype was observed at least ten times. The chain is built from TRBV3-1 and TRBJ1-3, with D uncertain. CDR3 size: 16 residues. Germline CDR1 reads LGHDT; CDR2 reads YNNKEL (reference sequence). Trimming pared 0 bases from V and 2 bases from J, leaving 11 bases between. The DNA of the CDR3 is TGTGCCAGCAGCCAAGATCTCGGGAGCCCTGGAAACACCATATATTTT. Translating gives CASSQDLGSPGNTIYF. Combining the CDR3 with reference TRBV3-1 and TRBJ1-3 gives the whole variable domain DTAVSQTPKYLVTQMGNDKSIKCEQNLGHDTMYWYKQDSKKFLKIMFSYNNKELIINETVPNRFSPKSPDKAHLNLHINSLELGDSAVYFCASSQDLGSPGNTIYFGEGSWLTVV.

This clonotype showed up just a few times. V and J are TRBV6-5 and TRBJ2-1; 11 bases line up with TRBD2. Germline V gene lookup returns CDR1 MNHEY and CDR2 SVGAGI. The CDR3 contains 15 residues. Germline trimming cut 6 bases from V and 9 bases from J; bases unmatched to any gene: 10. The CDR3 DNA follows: TGTGCCAGCAGCCGGACTAGCGGGTTTCGTATTGAGCAGTTCTTC. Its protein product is CASSRTSGFRIEQFF.

The CDR3 protein is CASNRQGSSGNTIYF. The CDR3 DNA reads TGTGCCAGCAACCGACAGGGGAGCTCTGGAAACACCATATATTTT. J is TRBJ1-3 and V is TRBV2; 8 positions match TRBD1. The CDR3 loop spans 15 amino acids. V shed 7 bases, J shed 0 bases, and the junction held 5 bases outside the gene matches. Germline CDR1 and CDR2: SNHLY and FYNNEI.

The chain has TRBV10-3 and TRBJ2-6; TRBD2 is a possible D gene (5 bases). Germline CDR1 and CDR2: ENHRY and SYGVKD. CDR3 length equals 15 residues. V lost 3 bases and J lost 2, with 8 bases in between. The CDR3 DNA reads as TGTGCCATCAGTGAAGCGGAGGCTGGGGCCAACGTCCTGACTTTC. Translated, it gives CAISEAEAGANVLTF.

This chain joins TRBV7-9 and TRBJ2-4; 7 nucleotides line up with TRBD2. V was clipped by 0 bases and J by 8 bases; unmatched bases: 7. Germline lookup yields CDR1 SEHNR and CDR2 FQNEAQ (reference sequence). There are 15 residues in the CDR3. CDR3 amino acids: CASSLAIAGEDIQYF. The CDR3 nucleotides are TGTGCCAGCAGCTTAGCGATAGCGGGCGAAGACATTCAGTACTTC.